The 19 T cell receptor beta chains below were found in one sample sequenced in a study of molecular identifiers for immune sequencing clone quantification. TCRdb redid the calling of the PCR reads with MiXCR, one entry per CDR3 protein. The sample contains 490,000 or so distinct CDR3 sequences, about 22% of which appear only once. The sequenced material came from naive CD8+ T cells from blood, with Jurkat cell RNA spiked in. Specified subset: FACS-sorted CD8+CD4-CCR7+CD45RA+ naive T cells. The receptors shown here come from a human donor in good health. Some libraries in this study had Jurkat cell RNA spiked in.

This clonotype has a handful of counts. The chain is built from TRBV27 and TRBJ1-5; D gene ambiguous. This CDR3 region has 15 residues. Trimming removed 0 bases at V and 6 bases at J, with 12 bases between. The germline CDR1 and CDR2 sequences are MNHEY and SMNVEV (reference sequence). The CDR3: CASSLSGSLSQPQHF. The CDR3 bases are TGTGCCAGCAGTTTATCTGGCAGTCTAAGTCAGCCCCAGCATTTT.

V and J are TRBV6-1 and TRBJ1-1; D is perhaps TRBD1 (5 bases). Trimming took 6 bases from V and 1 from J, leaving 27 bases between them. CDR3 size: 19 residues. Germline V gives CDR1 MNHNS, CDR2 SASEGT. CDR3 protein: CASRKGRVGGISTNTEAFF. The CDR3 DNA follows: TGTGCCAGCAGGAAAGGGAGGGTTGGGGGAATTTCGACGAACACTGAAGCTTTCTTT.

The chain employs TRBV10-2 and TRBJ2-7; TRBD1 is a possible D gene (6 bases). Germline V gene sequence: CDR1 WSHSY, CDR2 SAAADI. The CDR3 runs 14 residues. V lost 1 base and J 5 bases, leaving 12 bases between the germline ends. The CDR3: CASSEYREQDEQYF. The CDR3 DNA reads as TGCGCCAGCAGTGAGTACAGGGAGCAAGACGAGCAGTACTTC.

Comment on this clonotype: A much larger clone lies one base from this, so it may be a read error. The chain joins TRBV7-9 to TRBJ2-5, with D hard to call. CDR3 length: 13 amino acids. Germline assignment: CDR1 SEHNR and CDR2 FQNEAQ (reference sequence). V shed 7 bases and J shed 2 bases, with 11 bases lying between them. CDR3: CASTPSAQETQYF. The CDR3 DNA is TGTGCCAGCACCCCTAGTGCTCAAGAGACCCAGTACTTC.

Ten or more counts support this clonotype. The genes are TRBV5-4 and TRBJ2-7; 10 nucleotides align to TRBD1. V was clipped by 1 base and J by 5 bases; unmatched bases: 6. This CDR3 has 15 residues. Germline assignment: CDR1 SGHNT and CDR2 YYREEE (reference sequence). The chain's CDR3 is CASSLMDRGFHEQYF. The DNA for the CDR3 is TGTGCCAGCAGCTTGATGGACAGGGGGTTCCACGAGCAGTACTTC. Full variable domain (rest looked up from reference TRBV5-4 and TRBJ2-7): ETGVTQSPTHLIKTRGQQVTLRCSSQSGHNTVSWYQQALGQGPQFIFQYYREEENGRGNFPPRFSGLQFPNYSSELNVNALELDDSALYLCASSLMDRGFHEQYFGPGTRLTVT.

Note on this clonotype: At one end, the junction sequence differs from germline, possibly due to a read error. This chain connects TRBV30 to TRBJ2-7; D unresolved. Germline CDR1 GTSNPN, CDR2 SVGIG (reference sequence). The CDR3 spans 11 residues. CDR3 region: CAWSDTYKQCF. In DNA form, the CDR3 reads TGTGCCTGGAGTGACACCTACAAGCAGTGCTTC.

This clonotype was counted ten times or more. V is TRBV5-4 and J is TRBJ2-7; no reliable D call. Trimming pared 3 bases from V and 3 bases from J, leaving 10 bases between. In germline, CDR1 is SGHNT, CDR2 YYREEE (reference sequence). The CDR3 runs to 13 residues. CDR3 nucleotides: TGTGCCAGCAGCTCGAGCCCTAGCTACGAGCAGTACTTC. Its protein product is CASSSSPSYEQYF.

This clonotype was counted ten times or more. V gene TRBV6-2 or TRBV6-3 combines with J gene TRBJ2-7; D not certain. The CDR3 consists of 12 residues. The germline gives CDR1 MNHEY, CDR2 SVGEGT. The CDR3, as DNA: TGTGCATCAGAGGATCTTCAGCGCGAGCAGTACTTC. Its translation is CASEDLQREQYF.

Many counts were recorded for this clonotype. The junction does not match germline at one end; this may be a read error. The V call is TRBV2, the J call TRBJ1-1; D is possibly TRBD1 (6 bases). CDR1 and CDR2 from the germline V gene are SNHLY and FYNNEI. This CDR3 has 15 residues. In nucleotides, the CDR3 is TGTGCCAGCCGTGAAATCGGGGGCCCGAACACTGAAGCTTTCTTT. This sequence encodes CASREIGGPNTEAFF.

A note on this clonotype: A much larger clone sits a single nucleotide away, making a read error possible. J is TRBJ2-3 and V is TRBV13; 8 nucleotides match TRBD2. CDR1 and CDR2 (germline): PRHDT, FYEKMQ (reference sequence). The J segment lost 4 bases and the V segment lost 1 base, leaving 10 bases of the junction unmatched. The CDR3 runs 17 residues. This chain's CDR3 is CASSLALGTRIADTQYF. For the CDR3, the DNA is TGTGCCAGCAGCTTAGCGCTCGGGACTAGAATTGCAGATACGCAGTATTTT. Supplemented by reference TRBV13 and TRBJ2-3, the full variable domain reads AAGVIQSPRHLIKEKRETATLKCYPIPRHDTVYWYQQGPGQDPQFLISFYEKMQSDKGSIPDRFSAQQFSDYHSELNMSSLELGDSALYFCASSLALGTRIADTQYFGPGTRLTVL.

This clonotype has a handful of counts. The chain links TRBV6-5 to TRBJ2-2; a possible D gene is TRBD1 (6 bases). The CDR3 covers 15 residues. CDR1 is MNHEY, CDR2 SVGAGI, per germline. V was clipped by 2 bases and J by 1 base, with 8 bases between them. As DNA, the CDR3 is TGTGCCAGCAGTTACCAGGGGATGAACACCGGGGAGCTGTTTTTT. It translates to CASSYQGMNTGELFF.

This clonotype was seen a few times. The chain recombines TRBV2 with TRBJ1-1, with 12 bases lining up with TRBD1. Losses at the gene ends were 2 bases for V and 5 bases for J; bases not matched to a gene: 6. Germline-derived CDR1 and CDR2 are SNHLY and FYNNEI. This CDR3 is 16 amino acids long. CDR3 DNA: TGTGCCAGCAGTGAACTGGGACAGGGGGCGCGTACTGAAGCTTTCTTT. This encodes CASSELGQGARTEAFF.

This clonotype was detected many times. V usage is TRBV6-5 and J usage is TRBJ2-7; TRBD1 aligns across 8 bases. The V segment lost 5 bases and the J segment 5 bases; nucleotides outside the gene matches: 8. This CDR3 contains 14 residues. Per germline, CDR1 MNHEY and CDR2 SVGAGI. The CDR3, as DNA: TGTGCCAGCAGTCCACAGGGGGTTTTCAACGAGCAGTACTTC. This codes for CASSPQGVFNEQYF.

This clonotype appeared a few times. J is TRBJ2-1 and V is TRBV7-6; 9 nucleotides align to TRBD2. Looked up from germline, CDR1 is SGHVS and CDR2 is FNYEAQ. V dropped 5 bases and J dropped 3; count of bases not matched to a gene: 8. The CDR3 has 16 residues. CDR3 amino acids: CASSLLAGAYYNEQFF. The CDR3 DNA follows: TGTGCCAGCAGCCTTTTAGCGGGAGCGTACTACAATGAGCAGTTCTTC.

This chain links TRBV5-4 with TRBJ2-7, with TRBD2 matching 8 bases. J lost 5 bases, V lost 2 bases, and 9 bases had no gene match. The germline gives CDR1 SGHNT, CDR2 YYREEE (reference sequence). The CDR3 contains 15 residues. This CDR3 is CASSFRLASGHEQYF. The CDR3 DNA reads as TGTGCCAGCAGCTTTCGACTAGCGTCGGGACACGAGCAGTACTTC.

There are a few counts of this clonotype. Germline is not matched at one junction end, which may reflect a read error. The chain is built from TRBV6-5 and TRBJ2-5; D might be TRBD1 (5 bases). Looked up from germline, CDR1 is MNHEY and CDR2 is SVGAGI. The CDR3 runs to 14 residues. The DNA of the CDR3 is TGTGCCAGCAGTTACCTACAGGATTCGGAGACCCAGCACTTC. This translates into CASSYLQDSETQHF.

This clonotype was picked up many times. This rearrangement joins TRBV12-3 or TRBV12-4 to TRBJ2-7; perhaps TRBD1 as D (5 bases). Trimming took 10 bases from V and 0 from J, leaving 7 bases between them. This CDR3 region has 11 residues. CDR3 DNA: TGTGCCACAGGGTCCTCCTACGAGCAGTACTTC. It is translated as CATGSSYEQYF.

As regards this clonotype: The germline gene is not matched at one end of the junction; a read error may be the cause. The chain joins TRBV7-7 to TRBJ2-5, with no clear D. Germline assignment: CDR1 SSHAT and CDR2 FNYEAQ (reference sequence). The CDR3 is 13 amino acids. Written as DNA, the CDR3 is TGTGCTAGCAGCTTTTGGCGCCAAGAGACCCAGTACTTC. Translation: CASSFWRQETQYF.

A note on this clonotype: This may stem from a read error, because a much larger clone lies one nucleotide away. The chain joins TRBV5-1 to TRBJ2-3; unclear D gene. The CDR3 runs to 12 residues. Germline assignment: CDR1 SGHRS and CDR2 YFSETQ. CDR3 protein: CASSPPSDAQYF. The CDR3 coding sequence is TGCGCCAGCAGCCCCCCCTCAGATGCGCAGTATTTT.